The source of this TCR beta chain is a study of blood T cell repertoires in COVID-19. Study-level background: The United States, Italy and Spain provided the acute and convalescent COVID-19 samples. Sources were T cells, B-cell-depleted T cells, or PBMCs; the material itself was cDNA or gDNA.

The germline gives CDR1 SNHLY, CDR2 FYNNEI. V lost 6 bases to trimming and J lost 5 bases; unmatched junction nucleotides: 14. The CDR3 spans 18 residues. Authors' data handling: Amplification of reference gene primers provided the estimated nucleated cell counts. TCRdb's table, derived via immunoSEQ multiplex PCR, lists solely in-frame clones and lacks some. The D gene and trimming were derived from the DNA, and the V and J assignments and clone size from that table. Of some 150,000 clones listed, around nine tenths are singletons. The gene calls are TRBV2 and TRBJ2-5; the match to TRBD2 covers 14 bases. What was sequenced was peripheral blood. The source of this sequence is a human donor in a cohort sampled during active COVID-19. CDR3 loop: CASSQGARLAGGRETQYF. The CDR3 coding sequence is TGTGCCAGCAGCCAGGGCGCGAGACTAGCGGGAGGGAGGGAGACCCAGTACTTC.